Sequencing of this T cell receptor beta chain was carried out in a study of OX40 agonist ivuxolimab in advanced cancers. Overall study findings and caveats: A proportion of nonresponders additionally exhibited low normalized T-cell clonal expansion.

Germline V gene sequence: CDR1 LNHDA, CDR2 SQIVND (reference sequence). The trim removed 3 bases at V and 4 bases at J, leaving 7 bases unmatched. CDR3 length equals 15 residues. A note on this clone: Its antigen remains unidentified.

The table came from immunoSEQ multiplex PCR; TCRdb's copy has only in-frame clones and leaves some out. Found here are roughly 70,000 clones, roughly 80% of them singletons; the top ten hold over 0.95%. This TCR derives from an adult with an advanced solid tumor such as melanoma, head and neck, liver or kidney cancer. The chain couples TRBV19 to TRBJ1-2; 8 nucleotides line up with TRBD1. The material was CD4+ or CD8+ T cells sorted from blood, obtained in a trial of the OX40 agonist ivuxolimab. The CDR3 DNA is TGTGCCAGTAGTATTGAGTCGGGACAGGTCTATGGCTACACCTTC. Translating it yields CASSIESGQVYGYTF.